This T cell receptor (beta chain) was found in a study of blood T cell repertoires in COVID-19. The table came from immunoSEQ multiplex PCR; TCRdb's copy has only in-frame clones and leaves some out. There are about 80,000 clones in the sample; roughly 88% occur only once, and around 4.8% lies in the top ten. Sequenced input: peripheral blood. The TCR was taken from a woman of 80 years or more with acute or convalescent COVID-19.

DNA for the CDR3: TGTGCCAGCAGTTTACGACCCTCAACCGGGACAGGGCTCTACGAGCAGTACTTC. It yields the protein CASSLRPSTGTGLYEQYF. The chain uses TRBV27 and TRBJ2-7, with 9 bases aligning to TRBD1. CDR1 is MNHEY and CDR2 is SMNVEV in the germline V gene (reference sequence). Trimming removed 2 bases from V and 3 bases from J; junction bases left unmatched: 14. The CDR3 covers 18 residues.